The entry below describes one TCR beta chain. Its antigen is not known. Each CDR3 protein gets one entry after TCRdb re-called the 5' RACE reads with MiXCR. The sample includes a few hundred thousand distinct CDR3 sequences, 20% to 25% seen only once; the top ten take roughly 23%. V lost 6 bases and J 4 bases, leaving 15 bases between the germline ends. Germline CDR1 reads MNHEY; CDR2 reads SVGAGI. The CDR3 runs to 14 residues. This entry belongs to a study of T-cell memory formation after mild COVID-19. Study observations and caveats: Second-wave clones reaching peak frequency on day 37 lacked confirmed SARS-CoV-2 specificity. The CD4+ clones that contracted clustered mainly within CM and EM, and the CD8+ clones concentrated in EMRA. Contracting clones from day 15 to 85 showed balanced CD4/CD8; later expanders favored CD4+.

J is TRBJ1-1 and V is TRBV6-5; D gene unclear. The sequenced material came from PBMCs or a T cell subset sorted from them (not recorded which). This clonotype originated in a man younger than 30 who had mild COVID-19 (a few samples of this study predate the infection). Cell type and time point are not known. The CDR3: CASRGGQSGTEAFF. DNA of the CDR3: TGTGCCAGCAGGGGCGGCCAGTCCGGCACTGAAGCTTTCTTT.